The 21 T cell receptor beta chains given below trace back to one sample, sequenced in a study of blood T cell repertoires in COVID-19. Assay: immunoSEQ multiplex PCR; the TCRdb copy retains only in-frame clones and omits some. The sample consists of some 42,000 clones, about 88% of them appearing once. Sequencing used peripheral blood. The receptors come from a human donor in a cohort sampled during active COVID-19.

The chain couples TRBV30 to TRBJ1-2, with D perhaps matching TRBD1 (6 bases). CDR3 length: 14 amino acids. Germline lookup yields CDR1 GTSNPN and CDR2 SVGIG (reference sequence). The germline V and J ends were trimmed by 0 bases and 8 bases, with 16 bases remaining between them. CDR3: CAWSVSRGHNGYTF. The CDR3 DNA reads as TGTGCCTGGAGTGTATCGAGGGGACATAACGGCTACACCTTC.

The rearrangement joins TRBV7-8 to TRBJ2-3; a possible D gene is TRBD1 (6 bases). V shed 4 bases and J shed 6 bases, with 14 bases lying between them. Germline V gene sequence: CDR1 SGHVS, CDR2 FQNEAQ. This CDR3 has 14 amino acids. Written as DNA, the CDR3 is TGTGCCAGCAGCTCCCGGACAGCATGGGATACGCAGTATTTT. It yields the protein CASSSRTAWDTQYF. Complete variable domain (other parts from reference TRBV7-8 and TRBJ2-3): GAGVSQSPRYKVAKRGQDVALRCDPISGHVSLFWYQQALGQGPEFLTYFQNEAQLDKSGLPSDRFFAERPEGSVSTLKIQRTQQEDSAVYLCASSSRTAWDTQYFGPGTRLTVL.

This chain links TRBV18 with TRBJ2-4; TRBD1 matches at 8 bases. Germline values: CDR1 KGHSH, CDR2 LQKENI. The CDR3 length is 15 residues. Losses at the gene ends were 5 bases for V and 3 bases for J; bases not matched to a gene: 6. The CDR3 DNA follows: TGTGCCAGCTCAAGGTCAGGGGGCGTCAAAAACATTCAGTACTTC. Translated, it gives CASSRSGGVKNIQYF. Based on the CDR3 plus reference TRBV18 and TRBJ2-4, the full variable domain is NAGVMQNPRHLVRRRGQEARLRCSPMKGHSHVYWYRQLPEEGLKFMVYLQKENIIDESGMPKERFSAEFPKEGPSILRIQQVVRGDSAAYFCASSRSGGVKNIQYFGAGTRLSVL.

CDR3: CASSPAFGGKNTEAFF. In DNA, the CDR3 is TGTGCCAGCAGCCCAGCTTTCGGGGGTAAGAACACTGAAGCTTTCTTT. The chain uses TRBV7-9 and TRBJ1-1; possible D gene TRBD1, 5 bases. Germline CDR1 and CDR2: SEHNR and FQNEAQ (reference sequence). There are 16 residues in the CDR3. V was trimmed by 5 bases and J by 1 base, leaving 17 bases between them.

V gene TRBV27 combines with J gene TRBJ1-2, with unresolved D. CDR1 MNHEY and CDR2 SMNVEV come from the germline V gene (reference sequence). V was clipped by 2 bases and J by 4 bases, with 8 bases between them. The CDR3 covers 13 residues. The CDR3 region has the DNA TGTGCCAGCAGTTTACGACAAGGCTATGGCTACACCTTC. This gives the protein CASSLRQGYGYTF.

This chain links TRBV30 with TRBJ2-7; TRBD1 aligns across 7 bases. This CDR3 is 13 amino acids long. Losses at the gene ends were 3 bases for V and 2 bases for J; bases not matched to a gene: 4. The germline V gene has CDR1 GTSNPN and CDR2 SVGIG (reference sequence). CDR3 residues: CAWRRGLTYEQYF. In DNA, the CDR3 is TGTGCCTGGAGAAGGGGGCTAACCTACGAGCAGTACTTC. Together with reference TRBV30 and TRBJ2-7, the CDR3 gives the full variable domain: SQTIHQWPATLVQPVGSPLSLECTVEGTSNPNLYWYRQAAGRGLQLLFYSVGIGQISSEVPQNLSASRPQDRQFILSSKKLLLSDSGFYLCAWRRGLTYEQYFGPGTRLTVT.

V is TRBV5-4 and J is TRBJ2-7; TRBD1 matches at 8 bases. V dropped 4 bases and J dropped 6; count of bases not matched to a gene: 6. Germline CDR1 SGHNT, CDR2 YYREEE (reference sequence). The CDR3 is 13 residues long. CDR3 sequence: CASSLTTGVEQYF. The CDR3 DNA reads TGTGCCAGCAGCCTCACGACAGGGGTCGAGCAGTACTTC.

The chain links TRBV19 to TRBJ1-2, with D possibly TRBD1 on 6 matching bases. CDR1 and CDR2 (germline): LNHDA, SQIVND (reference sequence). V lost 5 bases, J lost 6 bases, and 19 bases lay in between. CDR3 length: 15 residues. The CDR3 coding sequence is TGTGCCAGTAGTTCAACCCGACAGGCCTTTCATGGCTACACCTTC. It yields the protein CASSSTRQAFHGYTF.

The V gene is TRBV7-9, the J gene TRBJ2-7; possibly TRBD1 for D (6 bases). V was clipped by 5 bases and J by 7 bases, with 18 bases between them. The CDR3 has 14 amino acids. The germline V gene has CDR1 SEHNR and CDR2 FQNEAQ (reference sequence). This CDR3 reads CASSQGDTWGEQYF. In DNA form, the CDR3 reads TGTGCCAGCAGCCAAGGGGACACCTGGGGGGAGCAGTACTTC.

Points on this clone: Other DNA sequences in this sample translate to the same CDR3. The J gene is TRBJ2-7, the V gene TRBV9; D might be TRBD1 (6 bases). Germline loops: CDR1 SGDLS, CDR2 YYNGEE. The CDR3 is 14 amino acids. Trimming left V 3 bases short and J 0 bases short, with 10 bases between. The CDR3 sequence: CASSGDRSSYEQYF. DNA for the CDR3: TGTGCCAGCAGCGGAGACAGGAGCTCCTACGAGCAGTACTTC.

The count of this clone is one. CDR3 protein: CASSPRDQAGLNIQYF. CDR3 DNA: TGTGCCAGCAGCCCGAGGGATCAGGCGGGTTTAAACATTCAGTACTTC. The chain has TRBV6-6 and TRBJ2-4; D possibly corresponds to TRBD2 (5 bases). This CDR3 is built from 16 residues. Trimming left V 6 bases short and J 6 bases short, with 21 bases between. From germline, CDR1 is MNHNY and CDR2 SVGAGI (reference sequence).

The chain couples TRBV2 to TRBJ1-6, with TRBD1 as a possible D gene (5 bases). Germline CDR1 is SNHLY and CDR2 is FYNNEI. The CDR3 is 14 amino acids. Trimming shortened V by 8 bases and J by 9 bases, and 17 bases separated the two germline ends. The CDR3 protein is CASADGGGTSPLHF. CDR3 DNA sequence: TGTGCCAGCGCCGACGGTGGGGGGACTTCACCCCTCCACTTT.

The chain carries TRBV27 and TRBJ2-7; 9 nucleotides agree with TRBD1. This CDR3 contains 15 residues. CDR1 MNHEY and CDR2 SMNVEV come from the germline V gene (reference sequence). Trimming at V came to 6 bases and at J to 7 bases, leaving 13 bases not matched to a gene. DNA for the CDR3: TGTGCCAGCAGACGTCAATGGACAGGGGAGGGGGAGCAGTACTTC. This codes for CASRRQWTGEGEQYF.

This chain connects TRBV25-1 to TRBJ1-2; maybe TRBD1 (5 bases). Trimming shortened V by 6 bases and J by 3 bases, and 11 bases separated the two germline ends. CDR3 size: 13 residues. Germline CDR1 is MGHDK and CDR2 is SYGVNS. The CDR3 spells CASSGGFYYGYTF. CDR3 coding DNA: TGTGCCAGCAGCGGGGGGTTCTACTATGGCTACACCTTC.

For the CDR3, the DNA is TGTGCCAGCAGCTTCCCAGGACAGGGGGCCAATGAGCAGTTCTTC. Translated: CASSFPGQGANEQFF. The chain has TRBV11-3 and TRBJ2-1, with 11 bases fitting TRBD1. Germline CDR1 is SGHNT and CDR2 is YENEEA. The CDR3 loop spans 15 amino acids. The V segment lost 3 bases and the J segment 6 bases; nucleotides outside the gene matches: 4.

The gene calls are TRBV11-2 and TRBJ2-1, with TRBD2 identical over 9 bases. The J segment lost 7 bases and the V segment lost 5 bases, leaving 12 bases of the junction unmatched. The CDR3 has 16 amino acids. Germline-derived CDR1 and CDR2 are SGHAT and FQNNGV. Here the CDR3 DNA reads TGTGCCAGCAGCCTAAACCCGCGGGGGGGGAGAAATGAGCAGTTCTTC. As protein: CASSLNPRGGRNEQFF. The full variable domain, its missing parts supplied by reference TRBV11-2 and TRBJ2-1, is EAGVAQSPRYKIIEKRQSVAFWCNPISGHATLYWYQQILGQGPKLLIQFQNNGVVDDSQLPKDRFSAERLKGVDSTLKIQPAKLEDSAVYLCASSLNPRGGRNEQFFGPGTRLTVL.

With respect to this clone: Other DNA sequences in this specimen translate into the identical CDR3. The V and J genes are TRBV14 and TRBJ1-6; weak D call: TRBD1 (6 bases). V was pared by 3 bases and J by 7 bases, with 13 bases between. In germline, CDR1 is SGHDN, CDR2 FVKESK. The CDR3 sequence is 15 residues long. CDR3 sequence (DNA): TGTGCCAGCAGCCACACAGGGAGACGAAATTCACCCCTCCACTTT. It codes for CASSHTGRRNSPLHF.

V usage is TRBV27 and J usage is TRBJ2-1, with D perhaps TRBD2 (6 bases). This CDR3 is 12 amino acids long. Germline V CDR1 and CDR2: MNHEY, SMNVEV (reference sequence). V was cut by 2 bases and J by 9 bases, with 8 bases left in between. The CDR3 reads CASSLGGTEQFF. CDR3 bases: TGTGCCAGCAGTTTAGGGGGGACTGAGCAGTTCTTC.

The J gene is TRBJ1-5, the V gene TRBV7-6; TRBD1 aligns across 7 bases. The CDR3 is made up of 15 amino acids. Germline CDR1 and CDR2: SGHVS and FNYEAQ. The junction had 7 bases not matched to a gene; V was cut back by 6 bases and J by 2 bases. CDR3 in DNA: TGTGCCAGCAGTTTACAGGGGACCGGCAATCAGCCCCAGCATTTT. Protein: CASSLQGTGNQPQHF. Filled out from reference TRBV7-6 and TRBJ1-5, the complete variable domain reads GAGVSQSPRYKVTKRGQDVALRCDPISGHVSLYWYRQALGQGPEFLTYFNYEAQQDKSGLPNDRFSAERPEGSISTLTIQRTEQRDSAMYRCASSLQGTGNQPQHFGDGTRLSIL.

The V call is TRBV4-1, the J call TRBJ1-3; D uncertain. The germline V and J ends were trimmed by 3 bases and 1 base, with 10 bases remaining between them. The CDR3 runs 15 residues. Germline V gives CDR1 MGHRA, CDR2 YSYEKL. The CDR3 reads CASSQTTQSGNTIYF. CDR3 DNA: TGCGCCAGCAGCCAGACGACTCAATCTGGAAACACCATATATTTT.

The rearrangement links TRBV4-2 to TRBJ2-1; 7 nucleotides match TRBD1. Germline V gene lookup returns CDR1 LGHNA and CDR2 YNFKEQ. V shed 3 bases, J shed 3 bases, and the junction held 8 bases outside the gene matches. The CDR3 consists of 16 residues. The CDR3 loop reads CASSQADREFYNEQFF. The DNA of the CDR3 is TGTGCCAGCAGCCAGGCCGACAGGGAGTTCTACAATGAGCAGTTCTTC.